The entry that follows covers one TCR beta chain sequence. Its target is not known. Gene names and germline refer to mouse. The read comes to an end 1 residue before the CDR3 does, leaving the germline J gene to fill in the end. This sample was taken from a study of tissue T cells after allogeneic stem cell transplantation. This CDR3 spans 13 amino acids. Germline V gene data show CDR1 as SNHLY and CDR2 as FYNGKV (reference sequence). With 3 bases clipped from V and 6 bases from J, the junction kept 4 bases outside the gene matches. Documented time point: mouse harvest day 7 after allogeneic transplant. Tail vein injection delivered 10^7 T-cell-depleted bone marrow cells and 10^6 splenic CD5+ T cells. Findings and limits, study-wide: Few T cell clones were shared across patients, but motif clusters showed tissue-specific shared signatures.

The method was immunoSEQ multiplex PCR; TCRdb's version includes in-frame clones alone and lacks a portion of them. Of approximately 5,800 clones in the sample, under 55% were seen once. The source material was gut tissue. This clonotype was obtained from a female BALB/c mouse given C57BL/6 T cells with graft-versus-host disease after an allogeneic hematopoietic cell transplant. The genes are TRBV3 and TRBJ1-2; TRBD1 agrees at 7 bases. The DNA read from the CDR3 is TGTGCCAGCAGCTTTGACAGGGACACCGACTACACC. Encoded protein: CASSFDRDTDYT. The CDR3 as a whole reads CASSFDRDTDYTF.